These T cell receptor beta chains were read from a single sample in a study of identical twins. TCRdb recomputed calls from the 5' RACE reads with MiXCR, one row per CDR3 protein. The table has around 1.7 million distinct CDR3 sequences, around 29% seen once. Sequencing was carried out using cord blood. Source of these receptors: a newborn girl in good health. The CDR3 runs from the conserved cysteine through the conserved F or W. The D gene is left open where the match is weak. Clone size is not always given. Where it is, it says once, few, many or a class for expanded clones.

CDR3	DNA	V	D	J	size	length
CAARVAGSADTQYF	TGTGCCGCCCGGGTAGCTGGAAGTGCAGATACGCAGTATTTT	TRBV2	-	TRBJ2-3	few	14
CASSQVAGHSTDTQYF	TGTGCCAGCAGCCAAGTCGCGGGGCATAGCACAGATACGCAGTATTTT	TRBV3-1	-	TRBJ2-3	-	16
CASSHSPGQVLLPYEQYF	TGTGCCAGCAGCCATAGTCCGGGACAGGTACTACTCCCCTACGAGCAGTACTTC	TRBV14	TRBD1	TRBJ2-7	-	18
CATSDPGTGPGYTF	TGTGCCACCAGTGACCCCGGGACAGGCCCTGGCTACACCTTC	TRBV24-1	TRBD1	TRBJ1-2	few	14
CASSLVTSGRPSYEQYF	TGTGCCAGCAGTTTAGTCACTAGCGGGAGGCCCTCCTACGAGCAGTACTTC	TRBV27	TRBD2	TRBJ2-7	-	17
CASSLGTDYGYTF	TGTGCCAGCAGCTTAGGGACAGACTATGGCTACACCTTC	TRBV5-1	TRBD1	TRBJ1-2	many	13
CASSLELILAGGPGWETQYF	TGTGCCAGCAGCTTAGAGTTGATACTAGCGGGGGGACCGGGGTGGGAGACCCAGTACTTC	TRBV11-2	TRBD2	TRBJ2-5	few	20
CASSSRTSDNEQFF	TGTGCCAGCAGTTCTAGGACTAGCGACAATGAGCAGTTCTTC	TRBV12-3/TRBV12-4	TRBD2	TRBJ2-1	few	14
CASSPQDRANEQFF	TGTGCCAGCAGTCCGCAGGACAGGGCGAATGAGCAGTTCTTC	TRBV6-7	TRBD1	TRBJ2-1	-	14
CSVKTQGQAYEQYF	TGCAGCGTTAAGACGCAGGGGCAGGCCTACGAGCAGTACTTC	TRBV29-1	-	TRBJ2-7	many	14
CASSLVSGRTYEQYF	TGTGCCAGCAGCTTAGTCAGCGGGAGGACCTACGAGCAGTACTTC	TRBV11-1	TRBD2	TRBJ2-7	-	15
CASSPTWTRQGVLWSTDTQYF	TGTGCTAGCAGCCCGACGTGGACGCGACAGGGGGTTTTGTGGAGCACAGATACGCAGTATTTT	TRBV28	TRBD1	TRBJ2-3	once	21
CAWASGSYNEQFF	TGTGCCTGGGCTAGCGGTTCTTACAATGAGCAGTTCTTC	TRBV30	TRBD2	TRBJ2-1	once	13
CASSLEVLGGAEAFF	TGTGCCAGCAGCCTTGAGGTCTTGGGGGGAGCTGAAGCTTTCTTT	TRBV2	-	TRBJ1-1	few	15
CASSNYDTQYF	TGTGCCAGCAGTAATTACGATACGCAGTATTTT	TRBV28	-	TRBJ2-3	-	11
CASSQGGGRSCNEQFF	TGTGCCAGCAGCCAAGGGGGCGGGCGCTCCTGCAATGAGCAGTTCTTC	TRBV4-2	-	TRBJ2-1	-	16
CSASRLRSSYSEQFF	TGCAGTGCTTCCCGACTACGGAGCTCCTACAGTGAGCAGTTCTTC	TRBV20-1	-	TRBJ2-1	-	15
CASRTEYTDTQYF	TGTGCCAGTAGGACGGAGTACACAGATACGCAGTATTTT	TRBV19	-	TRBJ2-3	-	13
CSDRVRGTDTQYF	TGCAGTGATCGGGTTCGAGGCACAGATACGCAGTATTTT	TRBV20-1	-	TRBJ2-3	-	13
CASSPDWGGYEQYF	TGTGCCAGCAGCCCAGACTGGGGGGGCTACGAGCAGTACTTC	TRBV9	TRBD2	TRBJ2-7	few	14
CASSDILENEQFF	TGTGCCAGCAGTGATATACTAGAGAATGAGCAGTTCTTC	TRBV6-1	-	TRBJ2-1	few	13
CASSYSAHSYEQYF	TGTGCCAGCAGTTACTCGGCCCACAGTTACGAGCAGTACTTC	TRBV6-6	-	TRBJ2-7	many	14
CSVGPSGSYEQYF	TGCAGCGTTGGCCCCTCGGGTTCCTACGAGCAGTACTTC	TRBV29-1	-	TRBJ2-7	few	13
CASSQTAGTVYEQYF	TGTGCCAGCAGCCAAACAGCGGGGACGGTCTACGAGCAGTACTTC	TRBV4-2	TRBD2	TRBJ2-7	-	15
CASSYRGLAGEFF	TGTGCCAGCAGTTACAGGGGACTAGCGGGAGAGTTCTTC	TRBV6-6	TRBD2	TRBJ2-1	-	13
CASSQGLAAGELFF	TGTGCCAGCAGCCAAGGGCTAGCGGCCGGGGAGCTGTTTTTT	TRBV3-1	TRBD2	TRBJ2-2	few	14
CASSHPGAEQYF	TGTGCCAGCAGTCATCCTGGGGCCGAGCAGTACTTC	TRBV6-6	-	TRBJ2-7	-	12
CASRGPLSGELFF	TGTGCCAGCAGGGGACCGCTTAGCGGGGAGCTGTTTTTT	TRBV2	-	TRBJ2-2	-	13
CASSLIGRGRAVHNEQFF	TGCGCCAGCAGCTTGATTGGTCGCGGGAGGGCCGTCCACAATGAGCAGTTCTTC	TRBV5-1	TRBD2	TRBJ2-1	many	18
CASSKGGKSYEQYF	TGTGCCAGCAGCAAAGGGGGAAAGTCCTACGAGCAGTACTTC	TRBV21-1	-	TRBJ2-7	-	14
CARSLETGRYGYTF	TGTGCCAGAAGCCTAGAGACAGGGCGCTATGGCTACACCTTC	TRBV7-2	TRBD1	TRBJ1-2	-	14
CASSFQRRSDEQFF	TGTGCCAGCAGTTTCCAGCGGAGAAGCGATGAGCAGTTCTTC	TRBV28	-	TRBJ2-1	few	14
CASSLSRVHYGYTF	TGTGCCAGCAGTTTATCCAGGGTTCACTATGGCTACACCTTC	TRBV28	-	TRBJ1-2	-	14
CAISDPGQGLSPLHF	TGTGCCATCAGTGATCCGGGACAGGGACTTTCACCCCTCCACTTT	TRBV10-3	TRBD1	TRBJ1-6	-	15
CSAVTIPQGANYGYTF	TGCAGTGCCGTCACCATTCCACAGGGGGCGAACTATGGCTACACCTTC	TRBV20-1	TRBD1	TRBJ1-2	once	16
CASSPSSYNEQYF	TGTGCCAGCAGCCCTTCCTCCTACAATGAGCAGTACTTC	TRBV6-6	-	TRBJ2-7	many	13
CSARFLNEQFF	TGCAGTGCTAGATTCCTAAATGAGCAGTTCTTC	TRBV20-1	-	TRBJ2-1	-	11
CASSPPLGGLILYGYTF	TGTGCCAGTAGTCCCCCCCTAGGGGGCCTTATACTTTATGGCTACACCTTC	TRBV19	TRBD1	TRBJ1-2	few	17
CSALVGSGVVGNQPQHF	TGCAGTGCCTTAGTAGGGTCGGGTGTTGTTGGCAATCAGCCCCAGCATTTT	TRBV20-1	-	TRBJ1-5	-	17
CASSEQGGLTYEQYF	TGTGCCAGCAGCGAACAGGGGGGTTTGACCTACGAGCAGTACTTC	TRBV9	TRBD1	TRBJ2-7	many	15
CASSSGQGYNSPLHF	TGTGCCAGCAGTTCCGGACAGGGGTATAATTCACCCCTCCACTTT	TRBV27	TRBD1	TRBJ1-6	many	15
CAIPGQDNSYEQYF	TGTGCCATCCCCGGGCAGGACAACTCCTACGAGCAGTACTTC	TRBV10-3	-	TRBJ2-7	few	14
CASSAGPAEYTDTQYF	TGCGCCAGCAGCGCCGGCCCAGCGGAATACACAGATACGCAGTATTTT	TRBV5-1	-	TRBJ2-3	few	16
CASSLWAQPLYEQYF	TGTGCCAGCAGTTTATGGGCACAGCCCCTTTACGAGCAGTACTTC	TRBV27	-	TRBJ2-7	many	15
CASSPPTGHQPQHF	TGTGCCAGCTCCCCCCCGACAGGGCATCAGCCCCAGCATTTT	TRBV18	TRBD1	TRBJ1-5	-	14
CASSSPPRDRVTDTQYF	TGTGCCAGCAGCTCCCCCCCCCGGGACAGGGTCACAGATACGCAGTATTTT	TRBV5-4	TRBD1	TRBJ2-3	-	17
CASSPSSGTDTQYF	TGTGCCAGCAGCCCCTCCAGCGGGACAGATACGCAGTATTTT	TRBV12-3/TRBV12-4	-	TRBJ2-3	many	14
CAIATPSGQRETSGSSTDTQYF	TGTGCCATCGCTACCCCCTCGGGACAGAGAGAGACTAGCGGGAGTAGCACAGATACGCAGTATTTT	TRBV10-3	TRBD2	TRBJ2-3	-	22
CASSLNYPQFF	TGTGCCAGCAGCTTAAATTATCCCCAGTTCTTC	TRBV7-9	-	TRBJ2-1	-	11
CAIGTVTTYEQYF	TGTGCCATCGGGACCGTCACAACCTACGAGCAGTACTTC	TRBV10-3	-	TRBJ2-7	many	13
CASSLGNPEAFF	TGTGCCAGCAGTTTGGGGAACCCTGAAGCTTTCTTT	TRBV12-3/TRBV12-4	-	TRBJ1-1	few	12
CASSREHYEQYF	TGTGCCAGCAGCAGGGAACACTACGAGCAGTACTTC	TRBV21-1	-	TRBJ2-7	many	12
CASSYGGNEQFF	TGTGCCAGCAGTTACGGGGGCAATGAGCAGTTCTTC	TRBV6-6	-	TRBJ2-1	many	12
CSARDMTSSGWAKNIQYF	TGCAGTGCTAGAGACATGACATCCTCGGGATGGGCCAAAAACATTCAGTACTTC	TRBV20-1	-	TRBJ2-4	-	18